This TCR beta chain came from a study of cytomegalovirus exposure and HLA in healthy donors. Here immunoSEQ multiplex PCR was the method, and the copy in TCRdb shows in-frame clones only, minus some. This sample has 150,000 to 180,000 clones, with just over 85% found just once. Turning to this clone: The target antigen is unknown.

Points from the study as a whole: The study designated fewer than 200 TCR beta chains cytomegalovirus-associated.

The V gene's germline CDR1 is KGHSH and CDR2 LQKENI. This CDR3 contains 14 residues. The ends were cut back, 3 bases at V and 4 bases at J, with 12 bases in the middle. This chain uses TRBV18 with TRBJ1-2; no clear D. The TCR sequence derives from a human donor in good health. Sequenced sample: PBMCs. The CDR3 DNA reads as TGTGCCAGCTCACCGACGGAGACTGGCTATGGCTACACCTTC. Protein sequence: CASSPTETGYGYTF. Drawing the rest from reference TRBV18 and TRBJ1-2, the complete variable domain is NAGVMQNPRHLVRRRGQEARLRCSPMKGHSHVYWYRQLPEEGLKFMVYLQKENIIDESGMPKERFSAEFPKEGPSILRIQQVVRGDSAAYFCASSPTETGYGYTFGSGTRLTVV.